Following are 26 T cell receptor beta chains from one sample sequenced in a study of blood T cell repertoires in COVID-19. This table comes from immunoSEQ multiplex PCR, and its TCRdb copy is limited to in-frame clones, with some not included. The table includes 300,000 to 350,000 clones, 87% detected once. The material sequenced was peripheral blood. The receptors originated from a man younger than 40 with COVID-19, enrolled during active disease.

This rearrangement joins TRBV18 to TRBJ2-7, with 7 bases identical to TRBD1. CDR1 and CDR2 from the germline V gene are KGHSH and LQKENI. This CDR3 comprises 14 residues. Trimming took 2 bases from V and 5 from J; bases not matched to a gene: 6. For the CDR3, the DNA is TGTGCCAGCTCACCAAGACAGGGTAGCGACGAGCAGTACTTC. This gives the protein CASSPRQGSDEQYF.

This chain uses TRBV5-1 with TRBJ1-3, with D possibly TRBD1 on 5 matching bases. Germline CDR1 reads SGHRS; CDR2 reads YFSETQ. Trimming removed 1 base at V and 7 bases at J, with 21 bases between. CDR3 size: 17 residues. As DNA, the CDR3 is TGCGCCAGCAGCTTGTTTAGGAGAACAGGTCCCGGGAACACCATATATTTT. Its translation is CASSLFRRTGPGNTIYF.

This clone was counted a single time. The CDR3 loop is CASSLGQGNYQPQHF. Written as DNA, the CDR3 is TGTGCCAGCAGTTTAGGGCAGGGAAATTATCAGCCCCAGCATTTT. The chain couples TRBV28 to TRBJ1-5, with a possible D match to TRBD1 (5 bases). Deletions cut 2 bases from V and 5 bases from J, with 13 bases between. The CDR3 is made up of 15 amino acids. From germline, CDR1 is MDHEN and CDR2 SYDVKM. The variable domain in full, with the rest retrieved from reference TRBV28 and TRBJ1-5, is DVKVTQSSRYLVKRTGEKVFLECVQDMDHENMFWYRQDPGLGLRLIYFSYDVKMKEKGDIPEGYSVSREKKERFSLILESASTNQTSMYLCASSLGQGNYQPQHFGDGTRLSIL.

The V gene is TRBV6-2 or TRBV6-3, the J gene TRBJ2-7; 8 bases align to TRBD2. J gave up 2 bases and V 2 bases, and 14 bases lay outside the gene matches. Germline CDR1 reads MNHEY; CDR2 reads SVGEGT. The CDR3 is made up of 18 amino acids. CDR3: CASSYPTTVQRGTYEQYF. In nucleotides, the CDR3 is TGTGCCAGCAGTTACCCCACGACTGTCCAGCGGGGGACCTACGAGCAGTACTTC.

This rearrangement joins TRBV7-3 to TRBJ2-2; 8 nucleotides agree with TRBD1. Germline CDR1 and CDR2: SGHTA and FQGTGA. The CDR3 totals 15 residues. Trimming cost V 3 bases and J 3 bases; bases outside gene matches: 3. The CDR3 is CASSLTGADTGELFF. CDR3 in DNA: TGTGCCAGCAGCTTGACAGGGGCGGACACCGGGGAGCTGTTTTTT.

This rearrangement joins TRBV18 to TRBJ2-6; D gene unclear. This CDR3 is 15 amino acids long. Germline V gene lookup returns CDR1 KGHSH and CDR2 LQKENI. Trimming took 2 bases from V and 2 from J, leaving 7 bases between them. CDR3 DNA sequence: TGTGCCAGCTCACCAAACGCAGCTGGGGCCAACGTCCTGACTTTC. Protein: CASSPNAAGANVLTF.

The CDR3 sequence is CASSRRDREETQYF. The CDR3 DNA reads as TGTGCCAGCAGCCGTAGGGACAGAGAAGAGACCCAGTACTTC. The chain links TRBV7-6 to TRBJ2-5, with 7 bases lining up with TRBD1. From germline, CDR1 is SGHVS and CDR2 FNYEAQ. Trimming took 5 bases from V and 3 from J; bases not matched to a gene: 6. The CDR3 has 14 amino acids.

The CDR3 sequence: CASSSDSPGEQYF. In nucleotides, the CDR3 is TGTGCCAGCAGCTCCGATTCCCCGGGGGAGCAGTACTTC. The rearrangement links TRBV7-2 to TRBJ2-7; maybe TRBD2 (5 bases). The CDR3 covers 13 residues. V lost 4 bases to trimming and J lost 7 bases, with 14 bases between them. In germline, CDR1 is SGHTA, CDR2 FQGNSA.

As to this clone: Other DNA sequences within the sample encode an identical CDR3. The gene calls are TRBV28 and TRBJ1-1; perhaps TRBD1 as D (5 bases). V lost 2 bases to trimming and J lost 5 bases, with 9 bases between them. The CDR3 totals 13 residues. Germline values: CDR1 MDHEN, CDR2 SYDVKM. The CDR3 nucleotides are TGTGCCAGCAGTTTAGGGGGGGGAACTGAAGCTTTCTTT. Translated, it gives CASSLGGGTEAFF.

The chain has TRBV28 and TRBJ2-1; 9 bases agree with TRBD2. Germline lookup yields CDR1 MDHEN and CDR2 SYDVKM. This CDR3 has 15 amino acids. The ends lost 6 bases at V and 6 bases at J; junction bases unmatched: 9. The chain's CDR3 is CASRFAGGRRNEQFF. For the CDR3, the DNA is TGTGCCAGCAGATTTGCGGGAGGGCGACGCAATGAGCAGTTCTTC.

V usage is TRBV14 and J usage is TRBJ2-1, with D perhaps matching TRBD2 (7 bases). This CDR3 is 16 amino acids long. V was cut by 0 bases and J by 3 bases, with 12 bases left in between. Germline-derived CDR1 and CDR2 are SGHDN and FVKESK. CDR3 loop: CASSQDRGGDYNEQFF. In DNA, the CDR3 is TGTGCCAGCAGCCAAGATAGGGGGGGGGACTACAATGAGCAGTTCTTC.

J is TRBJ2-6 and V is TRBV28; D possibly corresponds to TRBD2 (6 bases). V lost 4 bases and J 0 bases, leaving 10 bases between the germline ends. This CDR3 comprises 16 residues. The germline gives CDR1 MDHEN, CDR2 SYDVKM. CDR3 DNA: TGTGCCAGCAGTTCCCGGGAGAGCTCTGGGGCCAACGTCCTGACTTTC. Translating it yields CASSSRESSGANVLTF.

J is TRBJ2-7 and V is TRBV2, with D possibly TRBD2 on 6 matching bases. The V end lost 1 base, the J end lost 5 bases, and 15 bases lay between the germline ends. The CDR3 is 15 amino acids. The germline V gene has CDR1 SNHLY and CDR2 FYNNEI. CDR3 coding DNA: TGTGCCAGCAGTGAAGGGGGGGTTCGCCCCCACGAGCAGTACTTC. The encoded protein is CASSEGGVRPHEQYF.

CDR3 protein: CASSGWDRGPVGDYGYTF. DNA of the CDR3: TGTGCCAGCAGCGGATGGGACAGGGGGCCGGTTGGGGACTATGGCTACACCTTC. This chain joins TRBV9 and TRBJ1-2; 12 nucleotides agree with TRBD1. The CDR3 consists of 18 residues. Germline V gives CDR1 SGDLS, CDR2 YYNGEE. V trimming: 3 bases; J trimming: 3 bases; junction bases outside the gene matches: 12.

V is TRBV27 and J is TRBJ2-3, with 7 bases aligning to TRBD2. Germline CDR1 reads MNHEY; CDR2 reads SMNVEV (reference sequence). Trimming cost V 3 bases and J 5 bases; bases outside gene matches: 2. This CDR3 contains 13 residues. CDR3 coding DNA: TGTGCCAGCAGTTTCAGGGAGGGAGATACGCAGTATTTT. Its protein product is CASSFREGDTQYF.

The chain recombines TRBV9 with TRBJ1-6, with TRBD1 as a possible D gene (6 bases). The CDR3 has 17 residues. Germline assignment: CDR1 SGDLS and CDR2 YYNGEE. V was trimmed by 0 bases and J by 7 bases, leaving 17 bases between them. The CDR3 sequence is CASSVDGGGRENSPLHF. In DNA, the CDR3 is TGTGCCAGCAGCGTAGACGGCGGGGGGCGGGAGAATTCACCCCTCCACTTT.

The J gene is TRBJ2-7, the V gene TRBV4-2; no clear D gene. V dropped 1 base and J dropped 5 bases, with 9 bases sitting between them. Per germline, CDR1 LGHNA and CDR2 YNFKEQ. There are 13 residues in the CDR3. The CDR3 bases are TGTGCCAGCAGCCAAGCCCCTATGGACGAGCAGTACTTC. It specifies CASSQAPMDEQYF.

The J gene is TRBJ1-5, the V gene TRBV2; D not certain. V was shortened by 4 bases and J by 4 bases, with 8 bases between the two germline ends. Germline V gives CDR1 SNHLY, CDR2 FYNNEI. This CDR3 spans 13 amino acids. The CDR3 region is CASSAGLNQPQHF. CDR3 coding DNA: TGTGCCAGCAGTGCTGGGCTGAATCAGCCCCAGCATTTT.

The genes are TRBV7-3 and TRBJ2-3, with D tentatively TRBD1 (6 bases). This CDR3 is 14 amino acids long. V was cut by 5 bases and J by 0 bases, with 9 bases left in between. Germline V lookup: CDR1 SGHTA, CDR2 FQGTGA. The CDR3 region is CASSLDSSTDTQYF. The CDR3 DNA reads as TGTGCCAGCAGCCTGGACAGTAGCACAGATACGCAGTATTTT.

This chain links TRBV9 with TRBJ1-1, with D perhaps TRBD1 (5 bases). CDR1 SGDLS and CDR2 YYNGEE come from the germline V gene. Trimming cost V 3 bases and J 1 base, with 16 bases left between them. This CDR3 comprises 16 residues. This CDR3 is CASSAPRQGGNTEAFF. The CDR3 DNA reads TGTGCCAGCAGCGCACCTAGGCAGGGAGGGAACACTGAAGCTTTCTTT.

This clone has just a few counts. The CDR3: CASSLDRMGERSQETQYF. CDR3 DNA sequence: TGTGCCAGCAGCCTAGACCGAATGGGAGAGAGATCGCAAGAGACCCAGTACTTC. This chain links TRBV7-8 with TRBJ2-5; the D gene is possibly TRBD2 (5 bases). This CDR3 spans 18 amino acids. V was clipped by 5 bases and J by 2 bases, with 24 bases between them. Looked up from germline, CDR1 is SGHVS and CDR2 is FQNEAQ. Filled out from reference TRBV7-8 and TRBJ2-5, the complete variable domain reads GAGVSQSPRYKVAKRGQDVALRCDPISGHVSLFWYQQALGQGPEFLTYFQNEAQLDKSGLPSDRFFAERPEGSVSTLKIQRTQQEDSAVYLCASSLDRMGERSQETQYFGPGTRLLVL.

The gene calls are TRBV25-1 and TRBJ1-2; maybe TRBD1 (6 bases). This CDR3 is built from 13 residues. V dropped 4 bases and J dropped 4 bases, with 10 bases sitting between them. Germline lookup yields CDR1 MGHDK and CDR2 SYGVNS. The CDR3 region has the DNA TGTGCCAGCAGTGTCAGGGGAAGCTATGGCTACACCTTC. The encoded protein is CASSVRGSYGYTF.

This chain connects TRBV7-2 to TRBJ2-7, with 7 bases that match TRBD2. The CDR3 is made up of 15 amino acids. Germline V gene sequence: CDR1 SGHTA, CDR2 FQGNSA. Trimming cost V 1 base and J 4 bases; bases outside gene matches: 7. This CDR3 is CASSLGGGSAYEQYF. CDR3 DNA sequence: TGTGCCAGCAGCTTAGGGGGCGGGAGTGCTTACGAGCAGTACTTC.

V is TRBV29-1 and J is TRBJ2-1, with 9 bases that match TRBD2. Germline CDR1 reads SQVTM; CDR2 reads ANQGSEA. The CDR3 extends over 14 amino acids. J was trimmed by 7 bases and V by 5 bases; bases with no gene match: 9. CDR3 sequence: CSVRAGGPRNEQFF. The CDR3 region has the DNA TGCAGCGTTCGGGCGGGAGGGCCGAGAAATGAGCAGTTCTTC.

The chain joins TRBV6-6 to TRBJ2-7, with D possibly being TRBD1 or TRBD2 (6 bases each). Trimming pared 5 bases from V and 4 bases from J, leaving 15 bases between. The CDR3 covers 14 residues. The germline CDR1 and CDR2 sequences are MNHNY and SVGAGI (reference sequence). CDR3 DNA sequence: TGTGCCAGCAGTCGACTAGAGGGGGATTACGAGCAGTACTTC. Translating gives CASSRLEGDYEQYF.

The chain carries TRBV19 and TRBJ2-1; 7 nucleotides line up with TRBD1. V was pared by 4 bases and J by 8 bases, with 2 bases of the junction left unmatched. The germline gives CDR1 LNHDA, CDR2 SQIVND (reference sequence). The CDR3 extends over 12 amino acids. This CDR3 reads CASSNTGDEQFF. CDR3 sequence (DNA): TGTGCCAGTAGTAACACAGGGGATGAGCAGTTCTTC.